This record looks at one T cell receptor (beta chain) sequence and its context. Germline V lookup: CDR1 MNHEY, CDR2 SVGAGI. The CDR3 runs to 15 residues. Trimming left V 6 bases short and J 6 bases short, with 18 bases between. Profiled with immunoSEQ multiplex PCR; TCRdb holds only in-frame clones, not every one. The table includes approximately 140,000 clones, roughly 92% detected once. This entry belongs to a study of control samples from healthy donors and cancer patients. The chain uses TRBV6-5 and TRBJ1-5, with TRBD1 as a possible D gene (6 bases). This receptor was identified in a man aged 40-49 years in good health. Sequencing was carried out using blood. For the CDR3, the DNA is TGTGCCAGCAGGGCGGGAATACAGGGAACTCAGCCCCAGCATTTT. Its protein is CASRAGIQGTQPQHF.